The entry below gives a single TCR beta chain sequence along with its context. With 2 bases removed from V and 1 base from J, the gap between germline ends came to 17 bases. The CDR3 extends over 17 amino acids. The germline gives CDR1 SGHTS, CDR2 YDEGEE. In the original analysis: Reference gene primer amplification gave nucleated cell count estimates. Here immunoSEQ multiplex PCR was the method, and the copy in TCRdb shows in-frame clones only, minus some. The V and J calls and the clone size are those of that table, but D and trimming were determined from the DNA. The sample holds about 210,000 clones, around nine tenths seen once. The source of the sample is a study of blood T cell repertoires in COVID-19. Study information: Sites across the United States, Italy and Spain contributed samples from acute and convalescent COVID-19. In each case, the material was cDNA or gDNA derived from T cells, B-cell-depleted T cells, or PBMCs.

The sequence was collected from a man in his 60s with acute or convalescent COVID-19. The chain employs TRBV5-8 and TRBJ2-3; the D gene is possibly TRBD2 (6 bases). The sequenced material came from peripheral blood. CDR3 nucleotide sequence: TGTGCCAGCAGCTTTACTCTCGGACTAACCGGCACAGATACGCAGTATTTT. Translated, it gives CASSFTLGLTGTDTQYF.